The T cell receptor beta chain under discussion was sequenced for a study of persistence of HIV-infected CD4 T cells (dated by TCRdb to the early 2020s). Regarding the complete study: The study isolated CMV- and HIV-1 Gag-responding CD4+ T cells from ART-treated individuals to examine antigen-driven clonal expansion of HIV-1-infected cells. Suppressive ART had been received by participants for a median of around eight years. Proviral sequencing was used to assess clonality among infected cells, whereas TCRbeta sequencing gauged the clonality of all cells within each sorted population. In the cross-participant TCR cluster analysis, under ten participants were included for CMV and more than 5 participants were included for Gag. Peripheral blood samples of up to about 180 mL were collected at multiple time points, except for a couple of participants, who underwent leukapheresis at a single time point.

The germline V gene supplies CDR1 SGHVT and CDR2 SQSDAQ. The CDR3 covers 18 residues, taking in both the cysteine and the phenylalanine. This entry keeps only the CDR3 DNA: 54 bases, framed from base 1. V ends up 5 bases short and J 3 bases short, with an unmatched junction base count of 15. The paper as a whole reports these results and caveats: A correlation was observed between TCR oligoclonality and proviral oligoclonality within the same sorted populations. Only a small number of individuals took part in the study, and the range of antigens tested was limited. Degenerate expanded CDR3beta sequences were enriched in antigen-responding cells, suggesting convergent selection of CD4+ responses to CMV and Gag. Significantly lower TCRbeta richness was observed in CMV- and Gag-responding cells than in anti-CD3/anti-CD28-responding cells, and higher oligoclonality was observed in CMV-responding cells than in CD3/CD28-stimulated and Gag-responding cells. Because the TCR analyses were done in bulk, restricting them to just the rare CMV-responding cells that actually carried HIV-1 proviruses was not possible.

TCRbeta repertoires were sequenced from genomic DNA with the immunoSEQ hsTCRB assay version 4 in survey mode. For TCRbeta sequencing, genomic DNA was diluted to around 10 ng/uL, with up to about 1 ug used per sample. From the authors' description of their analysis: ImmunoSeq Analyzer 3.0 was used for analysis of TCRbeta data, and diversity was computed on productive nucleotide rearrangements. The improved Chao index was used to estimate lower-bound TCR diversity, and the Gini coefficient was used to estimate clonality using the Immunarch R package. Different nucleotide rearrangements encoding the same CDR3beta amino acid sequence were treated as distinct clonotypes. TCRbeta sequences significantly enriched in antigen-responding cells relative to anti-CD3/anti-CD28-activated cells were identified by differential abundance analysis. Using predicted peptide-MHC specificity as the basis, GLIPH2 grouped TCRs into clusters, both for each participant individually and for the merged data sets that combined participants. Imported from immuneACCESS, the table was reduced by TCRdb to in-frame sequences with V and J called. These copies leave out some clones; in studies compared against another copy, an unresolved V gene accounts for under half, and the cause of the remainder is not known. V and J calls and clone size are given by that table; D and trimming were obtained from the DNA. A total of tens of thousands of clones appear in this sample, 70% to 80% of them only once. The top ten clones comprise approximately 15% of the sample.

Explained via the paper, the treatment or condition label denotes: suppressive antiretroviral therapy. A pool of overlapping HIV-1 Gag 15-mer peptides, at around 1 ug per peptide per mL, was used to stimulate the cells. Memory CD4+ T cells that did not respond, being CD40L-negative, CD69-negative and CD45RO-high, were sorted as memory populations depleted of antigen-responding cells. HIV-1-infected adults in whom suppressive ART had been started during chronic infection were enrolled as participants. Participants had undetectable plasma HIV-1 RNA below 50 copies/mL for at least 4 years. To be included, a participant needed positive CMV serology and a CD4+ T cell count above 400 cells/uL. Before stimulation, PBMCs were isolated using density centrifugation and depleted of CD8+ T cells. For 15 to 20 hours, CD8-depleted PBMCs were stimulated with anti-CD28/CD49d costimulation, a CD40-blocking antibody, and enfuvirtide, which was added to prevent new infections. Cell sorting was done on a Beckman Coulter MoFlo Legacy or XDP sorter, and dead cells were excluded with propidium iodide. Genomic DNA was extracted with the QIAamp DNA Mini Kit for samples above one million cells, otherwise with the Quick-DNA Microprep Kit.

On this clone itself: The specificity of this receptor is unknown. No base quality information exists; no much larger clone differs at one position.

Specimen: CD4+ T cells sorted from PBMCs after 18-hour stimulation, collected from a patient who received antiretroviral therapy. The cell subset or site label corresponds to: CD40L-CD69- CD45RO-high memory CD4 T cells not responding to Gag peptides. The V gene is TRBV7-4 and the J gene is TRBJ2-7; TRBD2 fits 11 bases in the junction. The receptor comes from an adult man with HIV who was CMV-seropositive. At the DNA level, the sequence is TGTGCCAGCAGCCCCGGGACCGCGGGACTAGCGGCCCTCTACGAGCAGTACTTC. Its protein product is CASSPGTAGLAALYEQYF.